The present TCR beta chain was sequenced within a study of cytomegalovirus exposure and HLA in healthy donors. Study-level findings and limits: In vitro testing confirmed a few CMV-associated chains as specific for CMV antigens.

The PCR used 60 Vbeta and 13 Jbeta primers. This table comes from immunoSEQ multiplex PCR, and its TCRdb copy is limited to in-frame clones, with some not included. The data contain fewer than 200,000 clones, around 81% of them singletons. Worth noting for this clone: The target antigen is unknown. At one end the junction does not follow the germline gene, possibly because of a read error.

The source is a woman aged 25-40 years in good health and CMV-seronegative. Material for sequencing was PBMCs.

CDR3 loop: CASSNLAGVSGANGLTF. The CDR3 DNA sequence: TGTGCCAGTAGTAATCTAGCGGGAGTCTCTGGGGCCAACGGCCTGACTTTC. The chain has TRBV19 and TRBJ2-6, with TRBD2 matching 10 bases. The CDR3 has 17 amino acids. Germline V gene lookup returns CDR1 LNHDA and CDR2 SQIVND (reference sequence). Full variable domain (outside the CDR3, taken from reference TRBV19 and TRBJ2-6): DGGITQSPKYLFRKEGQNVTLSCEQNLNHDAMYWYRQDPGQGLRLIYYSQIVNDFQKGDIAEGYSVSREKKESFPLTVTSAQKNPTAFYLCASSNLAGVSGANGLTFGAGSRLTVL.